This passage covers 25 T cell receptor beta chains from one sample sequenced in a study of blood T cell repertoires in COVID-19. Libraries were prepared by immunoSEQ multiplex PCR; TCRdb keeps only in-frame clonotypes and omits some of them. The sample yields more than 95,000 clones, 80% seen once. Sample: peripheral blood. The receptors stem from a human donor in a cohort sampled during active COVID-19.

The rearrangement links TRBV21-1 to TRBJ2-1; TRBD1, the D gene given by the table, was not confirmed from the DNA. TRBV21-1 is designated a pseudogene. The CDR3 is made up of 13 amino acids. The CDR3 here is CASSKTGRNEQFF. The CDR3, as DNA: TGTGCCAGCAGCAAAACAGGGCGGAATGAGCAGTTCTTC.

The V and J genes are TRBV19 and TRBJ2-5; D possibly corresponds to TRBD2 (5 bases). CDR3 length: 13 residues. V was trimmed by 3 bases and J by 2 bases, leaving 7 bases between them. Germline assignment: CDR1 LNHDA and CDR2 SQIVND (reference sequence). In DNA form, the CDR3 reads TGTGCCAGTAGTATCCAGCGGCAAGAGACCCAGTACTTC. It codes for CASSIQRQETQYF.

The chain has TRBV9 and TRBJ1-6; 8 positions agree with TRBD1. The V gene's germline CDR1 is SGDLS and CDR2 YYNGEE. V shed 4 bases and J 9 bases; nucleotides not matched to a gene: 15. The CDR3 is 17 amino acids. For the CDR3, the DNA is TGTGCCAGCAGCCCTCGGGACAGGTGGGGAACGGGTTCACCCCTCCACTTT. Protein sequence: CASSPRDRWGTGSPLHF.

The chain couples TRBV27 to TRBJ1-5; the D is unclear. Trimming left V 3 bases short and J 1 base short, with 10 bases between. Per the germline V gene, CDR1 is MNHEY and CDR2 is SMNVEV (reference sequence). This CDR3 spans 15 amino acids. CDR3 residues: CASSLSGVSNQPQHF. Written as DNA, the CDR3 is TGTGCCAGCAGTTTGTCGGGAGTAAGCAATCAGCCCCAGCATTTT.

The CDR3 DNA is TGCGCCAGCAGCAGGGAAGGGGTTGGAAACACCATATATTTT. Encoded protein: CASSREGVGNTIYF. V gene TRBV5-1 combines with J gene TRBJ1-3, with D perhaps matching TRBD1 (5 bases). V lost 4 bases and J lost 3, with 11 bases in between. The CDR3 consists of 14 residues. The germline gives CDR1 SGHRS, CDR2 YFSETQ.

The table lists this clone with a count of one. The chain uses TRBV28 and TRBJ2-2, with a tentative D call TRBD2 (6 bases). The V and J ends lost 5 bases and 0 bases respectively, with 13 bases between them. CDR3 length: 16 residues. Per the germline V gene, CDR1 is MDHEN and CDR2 is SYDVKM. The CDR3 sequence is CASSQTGLSNTGELFF. The CDR3 nucleotides are TGTGCCAGCAGTCAAACGGGACTTTCGAACACCGGGGAGCTGTTTTTT.

This sequence joins TRBV10-3 and TRBJ2-1; possibly TRBD1 for D (6 bases). Germline V gives CDR1 ENHRY, CDR2 SYGVKD. The V end lost 6 bases, the J end lost 0 bases, and 12 bases lay between the germline ends. CDR3 size: 15 residues. The CDR3 region is CAIRDQGSSYNEQFF. In DNA form, the CDR3 reads TGTGCCATCAGGGACCAGGGGAGCTCCTACAATGAGCAGTTCTTC.

This rearrangement joins TRBV5-4 to TRBJ1-2, with unresolved D. V gave up 4 bases and J gave up 4 bases, with 11 bases separating them. This CDR3 contains 13 residues. From germline, CDR1 is SGHNT and CDR2 YYREEE (reference sequence). CDR3: CASSQDDFYGYTF. The CDR3 bases are TGTGCCAGCAGCCAAGATGACTTCTATGGCTACACCTTC. The whole variable domain, filled in from reference TRBV5-4 and TRBJ1-2, reads ETGVTQSPTHLIKTRGQQVTLRCSSQSGHNTVSWYQQALGQGPQFIFQYYREEENGRGNFPPRFSGLQFPNYSSELNVNALELDDSALYLCASSQDDFYGYTFGSGTRLTVV.

About this clone: One end of the junction fails to match germline, which may point to a read error. The V gene is TRBV7-9, the J gene TRBJ1-2; D may be TRBD1 (6 bases). Germline V lookup: CDR1 SEHNR, CDR2 FQNEAQ (reference sequence). The CDR3 contains 12 residues. CDR3 sequence (DNA): TGTGCCAGCAGCTCGGACAGACAAGCGGTGGGCTTC. Its translation: CASSSDRQAVGF.

The rearrangement uses TRBV7-2 and TRBJ2-7, with a weak D call TRBD2 (7 bases). This CDR3 is 15 amino acids long. V was shortened by 4 bases and J by 4 bases, with 17 bases between the two germline ends. Germline CDR1 reads SGHTA; CDR2 reads FQGNSA. This CDR3 is CASSSGRGGIYEQYF. The DNA for the CDR3 is TGTGCCAGCAGCTCGGGTAGGGGGGGTATATACGAGCAGTACTTC.

In its sample, this clone was seen a few times. The V and J genes are TRBV18 and TRBJ1-5; 11 bases match TRBD1. The J segment lost 1 base and the V segment lost 3 bases, leaving 5 bases of the junction unmatched. This CDR3 region has 17 residues. Per germline, CDR1 KGHSH and CDR2 LQKENI. For the CDR3, the DNA is TGTGCCAGCTCACCGGGGACAGGGGGAATCAGCAATCAGCCCCAGCATTTT. Translation gives CASSPGTGGISNQPQHF.

V is TRBV27 and J is TRBJ1-2; no firm D call. Trimming pared 5 bases from V and 11 bases from J, leaving 18 bases between. Germline CDR1 reads MNHEY; CDR2 reads SMNVEV (reference sequence). CDR3 length: 13 amino acids. Written as DNA, the CDR3 is TGTGCCAGCAGTGGGTCTAGCCAAGGTGGTTACACCTTC. Translating it yields CASSGSSQGGYTF.

The rearrangement joins TRBV7-6 to TRBJ1-2; D unresolved. The germline CDR1 and CDR2 sequences are SGHVS and FNYEAQ. The germline V and J ends were trimmed by 2 bases and 8 bases, with 15 bases remaining between them. The CDR3 loop spans 14 amino acids. The CDR3 DNA follows: TGTGCCAGCAGCTTAAGTGGAGGGCGGGAAGGCTACACCTTC. It codes for CASSLSGGREGYTF.

J is TRBJ1-5 and V is TRBV7-9; 7 bases match TRBD1. V was clipped by 4 bases and J by 7 bases; unmatched bases: 7. There are 14 residues in the CDR3. Germline values: CDR1 SEHNR, CDR2 FQNEAQ (reference sequence). CDR3 amino acids: CASSWTGSNQPQHF. CDR3 nucleotide sequence: TGTGCCAGCAGCTGGACAGGTTCGAACCAGCCCCAGCATTTT.

This clone was seen repeatedly, ten times or more. CDR3 sequence: CASSDSSSVDTQYF. The CDR3, as DNA: TGTGCCAGCAGCGATTCCTCTAGCGTCGATACGCAGTATTTT. The chain joins TRBV9 to TRBJ2-3; possible D gene TRBD2, 6 bases. The V end lost 3 bases, the J end lost 6 bases, and 14 bases lay between the germline ends. The CDR3 contains 14 residues. The germline V gene encodes CDR1 SGDLS and CDR2 YYNGEE.

This chain joins TRBV6-6 and TRBJ1-3; D might be TRBD1 (5 bases). V shed 2 bases and J shed 0 bases, with 8 bases lying between them. The CDR3 extends over 15 amino acids. Germline V gene data show CDR1 as MNHNY and CDR2 as SVGAGI (reference sequence). The CDR3 spells CASSYGQNSGNTIYF. The CDR3 DNA reads TGTGCCAGCAGTTACGGACAAAACTCTGGAAACACCATATATTTT.

This chain joins TRBV19 and TRBJ1-5, with D tentatively TRBD1 (6 bases). The V and J ends lost 5 bases and 0 bases respectively, with 11 bases between them. This CDR3 has 15 amino acids. Germline CDR1 reads LNHDA; CDR2 reads SQIVND (reference sequence). CDR3 DNA: TGTGCCAGTAGTCCGGGACATAGTAGCAATCAGCCCCAGCATTTT. It encodes CASSPGHSSNQPQHF.

The chain carries TRBV7-2 and TRBJ2-2; D may be TRBD2 (6 bases). The V gene's germline CDR1 is SGHTA and CDR2 FQGNSA. V was trimmed by 7 bases and J by 3 bases, leaving 12 bases between them. The CDR3 is 14 amino acids. The DNA for the CDR3 is TGTGCCAGCACCCCTGGGGGGTACACCGGGGAGCTGTTTTTT. Its translation is CASTPGGYTGELFF.

The rearrangement uses TRBV9 and TRBJ1-2; D possibly corresponds to TRBD1 (5 bases). The V end lost 0 bases, the J end lost 1 base, and 10 bases lay between the germline ends. CDR3 length: 15 residues. Per the germline V gene, CDR1 is SGDLS and CDR2 is YYNGEE. The CDR3: CASSVGQGSNYGYTF. CDR3 in DNA: TGTGCCAGCAGCGTAGGGCAGGGAAGTAACTATGGCTACACCTTC.

This chain links TRBV5-6 with TRBJ1-1; D ambiguous. V was shortened by 3 bases and J by 4 bases, with 25 bases between the two germline ends. The CDR3 has 18 residues. Germline V gives CDR1 SGHDT, CDR2 YYEEEE. CDR3: CASSSNRFYANWSTEAFF. As DNA, the CDR3 is TGTGCCAGCAGCTCCAACCGATTTTATGCGAATTGGAGCACTGAAGCTTTCTTT.

The V gene is TRBV19, the J gene TRBJ2-2; TRBD2 is a possible D gene (5 bases). The CDR3 spans 15 residues. Trimming shortened V by 7 bases and J by 0 bases, and 12 bases separated the two germline ends. Germline V lookup: CDR1 LNHDA, CDR2 SQIVND (reference sequence). The CDR3 loop is CASIEGSANTGELFF. DNA for the CDR3: TGTGCCAGTATTGAGGGCTCGGCGAACACCGGGGAGCTGTTTTTT. Full variable domain (remainder filled in from reference TRBV19 and TRBJ2-2): DGGITQSPKYLFRKEGQNVTLSCEQNLNHDAMYWYRQDPGQGLRLIYYSQIVNDFQKGDIAEGYSVSREKKESFPLTVTSAQKNPTAFYLCASIEGSANTGELFFGEGSRLTVL.

The chain uses TRBV7-6 and TRBJ2-5; 7 bases map to TRBD1. CDR3 length: 15 residues. The V segment lost 6 bases and the J segment 1 base; nucleotides outside the gene matches: 8. Germline CDR1 reads SGHVS; CDR2 reads FNYEAQ. In DNA form, the CDR3 reads TGTGCCAGCAGTACGGGACAGCCGTTCCAAGAGACCCAGTACTTC. It yields the protein CASSTGQPFQETQYF.

The chain has TRBV27 and TRBJ1-6; 7 bases match TRBD1. Looked up from germline, CDR1 is MNHEY and CDR2 is SMNVEV (reference sequence). The CDR3 spans 17 residues. The V gene end was trimmed by 5 bases and the J gene end by 14 bases; junction bases not matched to a gene: 21. CDR3 in DNA: TGTGCCAGCAGTCAAAATCTCCGGGACAGACCCGTGAGCACCCTCCACTTT. It is translated as CASSQNLRDRPVSTLHF.

V gene TRBV29-1 combines with J gene TRBJ2-5, with 10 bases fitting TRBD2. Germline V lookup: CDR1 SQVTM, CDR2 ANQGSEA. V dropped 8 bases and J dropped 2; count of bases not matched to a gene: 5. The CDR3 runs to 13 residues. The CDR3 protein is CSIKTSGQETQYF. CDR3 DNA sequence: TGCAGCATCAAGACTAGCGGGCAAGAGACCCAGTACTTC. The variable domain in full, completed from reference TRBV29-1 and TRBJ2-5, reads SAVISQKPSRDICQRGTSLTIQCQVDSQVTMMFWYRQQPGQSLTLIATANQGSEATYESGFVIDKFPISRPNLTFSTLTVSNMSPEDSSIYLCSIKTSGQETQYFGPGTRLLVL.

This chain links TRBV19 with TRBJ1-1; D may be TRBD1 (6 bases). V was pared by 3 bases and J by 4 bases, with 12 bases between. CDR1 is LNHDA and CDR2 is SQIVND in the germline V gene (reference sequence). This CDR3 region has 14 residues. In DNA form, the CDR3 reads TGTGCCAGTAGTATCCCACAGGGCCGCACTGAAGCTTTCTTT. Translated: CASSIPQGRTEAFF.